This entry lists 15 T cell receptor beta chains sequenced from one sample in a study of blood T cell repertoires in COVID-19. Measured with immunoSEQ multiplex PCR; TCRdb has only the in-frame clones, and not every one. Of about 150,000 clones detected, 75% to 90% appear once; the ten largest clones hold roughly 37%. Sequenced: peripheral blood. The receptors shown here come from a man in his fifties or sixties who had recovered from COVID-19.

The V and J genes are TRBV11-3 and TRBJ1-1; the D gene is possibly TRBD1 (6 bases). V was clipped by 7 bases and J by 5 bases, with 11 bases between them. This CDR3 has 12 amino acids. Per the germline V gene, CDR1 is SGHNT and CDR2 is YENEEA. For the CDR3, the DNA is TGTGCCAGCAACAGGGACGGAACTGAAGCTTTCTTT. Its protein is CASNRDGTEAFF.

The chain couples TRBV7-9 to TRBJ2-7; 11 positions match TRBD2. J gave up 3 bases and V 4 bases, and 5 bases lay outside the gene matches. Germline V gene lookup returns CDR1 SEHNR and CDR2 FQNEAQ (reference sequence). CDR3 length: 15 residues. The CDR3 reads CASSSLAGGVYEQYF. CDR3 DNA sequence: TGTGCCAGCAGCTCGCTAGCGGGGGGCGTCTACGAGCAGTACTTC.

The chain recombines TRBV4-2 with TRBJ2-3, with 10 bases fitting TRBD2. CDR1 and CDR2 (germline): LGHNA, YNFKEQ. CDR3 length: 15 amino acids. The V segment lost 0 bases and the J segment 6 bases; nucleotides outside the gene matches: 3. The CDR3 is CASSQEAGGHDTQYF. CDR3 DNA sequence: TGTGCCAGCAGCCAAGAAGCGGGGGGGCACGATACGCAGTATTTT.

The chain combines TRBV5-1 with TRBJ2-1; 7 bases are shared with TRBD2. This CDR3 is 16 amino acids long. The germline V gene encodes CDR1 SGHRS and CDR2 YFSETQ. J was trimmed by 0 bases and V by 3 bases; bases with no gene match: 6. As DNA, the CDR3 is TGCGCCAGCAGCTCGCTCGGGGGGAGCTCCTACAATGAGCAGTTCTTC. This translates into CASSSLGGSSYNEQFF.

V usage is TRBV19 and J usage is TRBJ1-1; possible D gene TRBD1, 5 bases. Germline CDR1 LNHDA, CDR2 SQIVND (reference sequence). V lost 4 bases and J 7 bases, leaving 19 bases between the germline ends. The CDR3 extends over 15 amino acids. DNA of the CDR3: TGTGCCAGTAGTAGCCGGGACTCCCCAGAGGGTGAAGCTTTCTTT. It is translated as CASSSRDSPEGEAFF.

The chain couples TRBV4-1 to TRBJ2-1, with 7 bases matching TRBD2. CDR1 is MGHRA, CDR2 YSYEKL, per germline. This CDR3 is 21 amino acids long. The junction had 21 bases not matched to a gene; V was cut back by 0 bases and J by 4 bases. CDR3 bases: TGCGCCAGCAGCCAAGAACCCACTCTCAGAACTTCTAGCGGATTATACAATGAGCAGTTCTTC. Amino acid sequence: CASSQEPTLRTSSGLYNEQFF.

This clone was observed a handful of times. The chain joins TRBV5-5 to TRBJ1-4; D possibly corresponds to TRBD1 (6 bases). Germline V gene lookup returns CDR1 SGHKS and CDR2 YYEKEE (reference sequence). V gave up 1 base and J gave up 7 bases, with 17 bases separating them. This CDR3 region has 16 residues. The CDR3 nucleotides read TGTGCCAGCAGCTTGTCTACAGGGTCAGGGCGTGAAAAACTGTTTTTT. Translation gives CASSLSTGSGREKLFF. Combining the CDR3 with reference TRBV5-5 and TRBJ1-4 gives the whole variable domain DAGVTQSPTHLIKTRGQQVTLRCSPISGHKSVSWYQQVLGQGPQFIFQYYEKEERGRGNFPDRFSARQFPNYSSELNVNALLLGDSALYLCASSLSTGSGREKLFFGSGTQLSVL.

V usage is TRBV3-1 (or the pseudogene TRBV3-2) and J usage is TRBJ2-1; 13 bases map to TRBD2. CDR3 size: 15 residues. Germline V CDR1 and CDR2: LGHDT, YNNKEL (reference sequence). After removal of 5 bases from V and 10 bases from J, the junction contained 8 bases not matched to a gene. The CDR3 sequence: CASSATSGGAWEQFF. In DNA form, the CDR3 reads TGTGCCAGCAGCGCCACTAGCGGGGGGGCTTGGGAGCAGTTCTTC.

The chain has TRBV7-2 and TRBJ2-5; 12 bases match TRBD1. CDR1 and CDR2 (germline): SGHTA, FQGNSA. J was trimmed by 3 bases and V by 8 bases; bases with no gene match: 7. The CDR3 loop spans 15 amino acids. The CDR3 DNA reads TGTGCCAGCTCCCGGGACAGGGGGCCGGAAGAGACCCAGTACTTC. Translating it yields CASSRDRGPEETQYF.

The gene calls are TRBV19 and TRBJ2-3; TRBD2 might be the D (7 bases). Germline CDR1 and CDR2: LNHDA and SQIVND (reference sequence). V lost 1 base, J lost 6 bases, and 14 bases lay in between. CDR3 length: 15 amino acids. The CDR3 loop is CASSIGWGGPDTQYF. The CDR3, as DNA: TGTGCCAGTAGTATAGGGTGGGGGGGCCCCGATACGCAGTATTTT. Full variable domain (remainder filled in from reference TRBV19 and TRBJ2-3): DGGITQSPKYLFRKEGQNVTLSCEQNLNHDAMYWYRQDPGQGLRLIYYSQIVNDFQKGDIAEGYSVSREKKESFPLTVTSAQKNPTAFYLCASSIGWGGPDTQYFGPGTRLTVL.

The rearrangement joins TRBV7-2 to TRBJ2-7; the D gene is possibly TRBD1 (5 bases). This CDR3 has 15 amino acids. V was cut by 0 bases and J by 2 bases, with 11 bases left in between. Germline V lookup: CDR1 SGHTA, CDR2 FQGNSA. In DNA, the CDR3 is TGTGCCAGCAGCTTAGCGGGTGACAGACCCTACGAGCAGTACTTC. This translates into CASSLAGDRPYEQYF.

This clone was picked up a small number of times. V is TRBV6-5 and J is TRBJ1-5; 8 nucleotides line up with TRBD1. Germline lookup yields CDR1 MNHEY and CDR2 SVGAGI. With V trimmed by 5 bases and J by 0 bases, 3 bases remained unmatched. The CDR3 covers 15 residues. The chain's CDR3 is CASSTGGVSNQPQHF. CDR3 in DNA: TGTGCCAGCAGTACAGGGGGAGTTAGCAATCAGCCCCAGCATTTT.

The chain joins TRBV15 to TRBJ2-5; D possibly corresponds to TRBD1 (7 bases). This CDR3 has 14 residues. Germline assignment: CDR1 LNHNV and CDR2 YYDKDF (reference sequence). The V gene lost 0 bases and the J gene lost 11 bases, with 16 bases spanning the gap. The CDR3 nucleotides are TGTGCCACCAGCAGAGATTGGAGGGGGCCCTCACAGTACTTC. Its protein is CATSRDWRGPSQYF.

This rearrangement joins TRBV3-1 (or the pseudogene TRBV3-2) to TRBJ2-3, with 13 nucleotides matching TRBD2. The ends lost 3 bases at V and 4 bases at J; junction bases unmatched: 4. Germline V lookup: CDR1 LGHDT, CDR2 YNNKEL (reference sequence). The CDR3 loop spans 16 amino acids. This CDR3 reads CASSQGLAGPADTQYF. In DNA form, the CDR3 reads TGTGCCAGCAGCCAGGGACTAGCGGGGCCCGCAGATACGCAGTATTTT.

This chain connects TRBV5-4 to TRBJ2-7; 14 positions match TRBD2. The germline V gene encodes CDR1 SGHNT and CDR2 YYREEE (reference sequence). CDR3 length: 14 amino acids. The trim removed 4 bases at V and 4 bases at J, leaving 1 base unmatched. The CDR3 region is CASSRTSGGYEQYF. CDR3 coding DNA: TGTGCCAGCAGCCGGACTAGCGGGGGGTACGAGCAGTACTTC.